Shown below are 21 T cell receptor beta chains from a single sample sequenced in a study of T cells in Graves' hyperthyroidism and ophthalmopathy. RNA transcripts were the template for amplifying TCR beta CDR3 regions. First-round RT-PCR targeting the TCR CDR3 was performed with the HTBI primer set. Via MiXCR, TCRdb re-called the multiplex PCR reads, giving one row per CDR3 protein. The data contain under 400,000 distinct CDR3 sequences, over 15% of them singletons. The specimen sequenced was blood. The receptors stem from a man aged 30-40 years with Graves' hyperthyroidism.

The chain carries TRBV6-4 and TRBJ2-7; 7 bases agree with TRBD1. Germline V CDR1 and CDR2: MRHNA, SNTAGT. This CDR3 is 13 amino acids long. V was pared by 9 bases and J by 3 bases, with 8 bases of the junction left unmatched. The DNA of the CDR3 is TGTGCCAGTTGGCCGGGACAGAACTACGAGCAGTACTTC. It is translated as CASWPGQNYEQYF.

This clonotype has ten or more counts. V and J are TRBV19 and TRBJ2-3, with 7 bases identical to TRBD1. V was pared by 6 bases and J by 3 bases, with 6 bases of the junction left unmatched. Per germline, CDR1 LNHDA and CDR2 SQIVND (reference sequence). This CDR3 region has 14 residues. The chain's CDR3 is CASRDREVTDTQYF. As DNA, the CDR3 is TGTGCCAGTAGAGACAGGGAAGTGACAGATACGCAGTATTTT.

This clonotype was detected ten times or more. The genes are TRBV2 and TRBJ2-2; 9 bases align to TRBD2. V gave up 6 bases and J gave up 5 bases; unmatched junction bases: 10. The CDR3 sequence is 16 residues long. CDR1 and CDR2 from the germline V gene are SNHLY and FYNNEI. Written as DNA, the CDR3 is TGTGCCAGCAGGAGGGGTAGCGGGAGCGGGACCGGGGAGCTGTTTTTT. Protein product: CASRRGSGSGTGELFF.

This clonotype was counted between two and nine times. V and J are TRBV27 and TRBJ1-4; D gene ambiguous. This CDR3 comprises 16 residues. Germline-derived CDR1 and CDR2 are MNHEY and SMNVEV (reference sequence). Trimming cost V 5 bases and J 6 bases, with 19 bases left between them. CDR3 residues: CASSVRPNVPYEKLFF. DNA of the CDR3: TGTGCCAGCAGTGTCCGGCCCAACGTCCCCTATGAAAAACTGTTTTTT. Looking up the rest from reference TRBV27 and TRBJ1-4 gives the full variable domain: EAQVTQNPRYLITVTGKKLTVTCSQNMNHEYMSWYRQDPGLGLRQIYYSMNVEVTDKGDVPEGYKVSRKEKRNFPLILESPSPNQTSLYFCASSVRPNVPYEKLFFGSGTQLSVL.

The rearrangement uses TRBV5-1 and TRBJ2-3; 7 bases map to TRBD2. Germline V gene lookup returns CDR1 SGHRS and CDR2 YFSETQ. The CDR3 covers 16 residues. J was trimmed by 6 bases and V by 0 bases; bases with no gene match: 10. CDR3 in DNA: TGCGCCAGCAGCTTGGGGGTTAGCGGGTGGACTGATACGCAGTATTTT. Protein: CASSLGVSGWTDTQYF.

This chain connects TRBV28 to TRBJ2-1; TRBD2 agrees at 9 bases. This CDR3 contains 14 residues. V trimming: 5 bases; J trimming: 10 bases; junction bases outside the gene matches: 9. Germline V gives CDR1 MDHEN, CDR2 SYDVKM. CDR3 region: CASSPIAGAGEQFF. The CDR3 region has the DNA TGTGCCAGCAGTCCTATAGCGGGAGCGGGGGAGCAGTTCTTC.

This clonotype was found a few times. This chain uses TRBV5-4 with TRBJ2-5, with D maybe TRBD2 (6 bases). V gave up 5 bases and J gave up 7 bases, with 15 bases separating them. The CDR3 totals 13 residues. CDR1 and CDR2 (germline): SGHNT, YYREEE (reference sequence). The CDR3 nucleotides are TGTGCCAGCAGATCGGACTACCTCGGGACCCAGTACTTC. Protein product: CASRSDYLGTQYF.

This clonotype was recorded a few times. V and J are TRBV30 and TRBJ1-2; D call uncertain. Trimming stripped 3 bases from V and 6 bases from J, with 14 bases between. The CDR3 spans 13 residues. Germline CDR1 reads GTSNPN; CDR2 reads SVGIG (reference sequence). CDR3 sequence: CAWRKDRQNGYTF. The CDR3 DNA sequence: TGTGCCTGGAGGAAGGACCGCCAGAATGGCTACACCTTC.

This clonotype has only a few counts. Its ends do not fully match the called genes, so a read error is possible. The CDR3 here is CASSLVPGPSGSLTDTRYF. DNA for the CDR3: TGCGCCAGCAGCTTAGTCCCTGGTCCTAGCGGGAGTTTAACAGATACGCGGTATTTT. This chain joins TRBV7-2 and TRBJ2-3, with TRBD2 identical over 10 bases. This CDR3 is built from 19 residues. Germline V gene sequence: CDR1 SGHTA, CDR2 FQGNSA.

In this sample, this clonotype turned up many times. The chain joins TRBV2 to TRBJ2-4; possibly TRBD1 or TRBD2 for D (5 bases each). Trimming cost V 7 bases and J 7 bases, with 14 bases left between them. Germline CDR1 and CDR2: SNHLY and FYNNEI. The length of the CDR3 is 13 residues. In DNA, the CDR3 is TGTGCCAGCAACCCGGGACCGAGCAACATTCAGTACTTC. Residues: CASNPGPSNIQYF.

This clonotype was seen at least ten times. This chain uses TRBV6-2 or TRBV6-3 with TRBJ1-1; D ambiguous. CDR1 and CDR2 (germline): MNHEY, SVGEGT. The CDR3 has 13 residues. V gave up 3 bases and J gave up 4 bases, with 9 bases separating them. In nucleotides, the CDR3 is TGTGCCAGCAGTTATTTTGGGGTCACTGAAGCTTTCTTT. Amino acid sequence: CASSYFGVTEAFF.

This clonotype was detected a few times. The gene calls are TRBV20-1 and TRBJ2-2; D is possibly TRBD2 (6 bases). Germline lookup yields CDR1 DFQATT and CDR2 SNEGSKA (reference sequence). V was pared by 2 bases and J by 3 bases, with 10 bases between. CDR3 length: 14 residues. The CDR3 protein is CSARPRDYTGELFF. CDR3 nucleotides: TGCAGTGCTAGACCCCGGGACTACACCGGGGAGCTGTTTTTT.

This clonotype has a handful of counts. The chain combines TRBV28 with TRBJ2-7; possible D gene TRBD2, 5 bases. The CDR3 totals 20 residues. V dropped 4 bases and J dropped 4 bases, with 32 bases sitting between them. Germline lookup yields CDR1 MDHEN and CDR2 SYDVKM. The CDR3 reads CASSSPLNSEAPGRGYEQYF. Written as DNA, the CDR3 is TGTGCCAGCAGTTCCCCCCTAAACTCGGAAGCGCCTGGGCGAGGGTACGAGCAGTACTTC.

The gene calls are TRBV20-1 and TRBJ2-4; 7 bases match TRBD1. After removal of 3 bases from V and 8 bases from J, the junction contained 4 bases not matched to a gene. The CDR3 spans 12 residues. Germline V lookup: CDR1 DFQATT, CDR2 SNEGSKA (reference sequence). The CDR3 protein is CSARYRGDIQYF. As DNA, the CDR3 is TGCAGTGCTAGGTACAGGGGAGACATTCAGTACTTC.

This clonotype was counted many times. The CDR3 DNA is TGTGCCAGCAGCCTCGGACCGGGAAGGACAGATACGCAGTATTTT. This translates into CASSLGPGRTDTQYF. The rearrangement uses TRBV5-5 and TRBJ2-3; possibly TRBD2 for D (5 bases). Per germline, CDR1 SGHKS and CDR2 YYEKEE (reference sequence). The V gene lost 4 bases and the J gene lost 3 bases, with 15 bases spanning the gap. The CDR3 totals 15 residues.

This clonotype was observed many times. The rearrangement links TRBV3-1 to TRBJ1-1, with 9 bases identical to TRBD1. This CDR3 is built from 14 residues. Germline V gene sequence: CDR1 LGHDT, CDR2 YNNKEL (reference sequence). V lost 5 bases to trimming and J lost 8 bases; unmatched junction nucleotides: 9. The CDR3, as DNA: TGTGCCAGCAGCATTCGGGGACAGGGAGCCGAAGCTTTCTTT. It encodes CASSIRGQGAEAFF. The full variable domain, rest sourced from reference TRBV3-1 and TRBJ1-1, is DTAVSQTPKYLVTQMGNDKSIKCEQNLGHDTMYWYKQDSKKFLKIMFSYNNKELIINETVPNRFSPKSPDKAHLNLHINSLELGDSAVYFCASSIRGQGAEAFFGQGTRLTVV.

V is TRBV7-9 and J is TRBJ2-1, with TRBD2 matching over 15 bases. V shed 5 bases and J 2 bases; nucleotides not matched to a gene: 7. CDR3 length equals 18 residues. Germline CDR1 SEHNR, CDR2 FQNEAQ (reference sequence). The DNA of the CDR3 is TGTGCCAGCAGCGCAAGGACTAGCGGGAGGGTCGCCTACAATGAGCAGTTCTTC. Translation gives CASSARTSGRVAYNEQFF.

This clonotype was recorded many times. V gene TRBV11-2 combines with J gene TRBJ1-2; TRBD1 might be the D (5 bases). Germline V gene data show CDR1 as SGHAT and CDR2 as FQNNGV. This CDR3 region has 13 residues. V lost 3 bases and J 7 bases, leaving 12 bases between the germline ends. The CDR3 loop reads CASSFFDSSGYTF. Here the CDR3 DNA reads TGTGCCAGCAGCTTTTTTGACAGTTCTGGCTACACCTTC.

Many counts were recorded for this clonotype. The gene calls are TRBV12-3 or TRBV12-4 and TRBJ1-1; the D gene is possibly TRBD1 (5 bases). This CDR3 contains 13 residues. V was shortened by 3 bases and J by 5 bases, with 10 bases between the two germline ends. CDR3 protein: CASSLGVRTEAFF. DNA of the CDR3: TGTGCCAGCAGTTTGGGGGTTAGAACTGAAGCTTTCTTT.

This clonotype has ten or more counts. V is TRBV11-3 and J is TRBJ1-1; TRBD1 matches 8 bases. The germline V gene encodes CDR1 SGHNT and CDR2 YENEEA. After removal of 5 bases from V and 0 bases from J, the junction contained 5 bases not matched to a gene. The CDR3 sequence is 15 residues long. CDR3 coding DNA: TGTGCCAGCAGCAGGACAGGGACCATGAACACTGAAGCTTTCTTT. Protein product: CASSRTGTMNTEAFF.

This clonotype was seen ten or more times. This sequence joins TRBV28 and TRBJ2-7, with TRBD2 as a possible D gene (6 bases). V was shortened by 3 bases and J by 3 bases, with 9 bases between the two germline ends. The CDR3 sequence is 13 residues long. The germline gives CDR1 MDHEN, CDR2 SYDVKM. The CDR3 reads CASSFGTGYEQYF. As DNA, the CDR3 is TGTGCCAGCAGTTTCGGGACTGGCTACGAGCAGTACTTC.